A selection of T cell receptor beta chains follows, all from one sample in a study of T cells after somatic rescue of genetic block. Produced via immunoSEQ multiplex PCR; TCRdb's table is partial and in-frame only. Counted here are 70,000 to 85,000 clones, roughly 93% occurring once; the ten biggest clones make up 2.8%. Sequencing was performed on peripheral blood mononuclear cells (PBMCs). The receptors shown here come from a man aged 30 to 39. The CDR3 runs from the conserved cysteine through the conserved F or W. D genes are given only for firm matches. Expanded clones get a size class; other rows say once, few or many, or leave the size out.

>NA|NA|TRBV5-4|TRBJ1-6
CASSFHRKLNSPLHF
TGTGCCAGCAGCTTCCATCGGAAGCTTAATTCACCCCTCCACTTT
>NA|NA|TRBV4-2|TRBJ1-3
CASSQVTAAGNTIYF
TGTGCCAGCAGCCAGGTCACAGCGGCTGGAAACACCATATATTTT
>NA|TRBD2|TRBV19|TRBJ2-1
CASSIPSGVNEQFF
TGTGCCAGTAGTATCCCTAGCGGCGTCAATGAGCAGTTCTTC
>NA|NA|TRBV6-5|TRBJ1-1
CASSYGAGILSEAFF
TGTGCCAGCAGTTACGGAGCAGGGATTCTCTCTGAAGCTTTCTTT
>NA|NA|TRBV6-6|TRBJ2-7
CASSYSQGRDEQYF
TGTGCCAGCAGTTACTCGCAAGGGAGAGACGAGCAGTACTTC
>NA|NA|TRBV19|TRBJ1-1
CASSIGTRPLTEAFF
TGTGCCAGTAGTATAGGGACAAGGCCTTTGACTGAAGCTTTCTTT
>once|NA|TRBV28|TRBJ1-1
CASSSYRVSDTEAFF
TGTGCCAGCAGTTCTTACAGGGTATCCGACACTGAAGCTTTCTTT
>NA|NA|TRBV4-1|TRBJ2-7
CASSQDPGTRGEQYF
TGCGCCAGCAGCCAAGATCCGGGAACTCGAGGGGAGCAGTACTTC
>NA|NA|TRBV6-1|TRBJ1-4
CASSEVGRRVEKLFF
TGTGCCAGCAGTGAGGTGGGACGGAGGGTTGAAAAACTGTTTTTT
>NA|TRBD1|TRBV7-9|TRBJ2-2
CASSLDGQGAWTGELFF
TGTGCCAGCAGCTTAGACGGGCAGGGGGCTTGGACCGGGGAGCTGTTTTTT
>once|TRBD1|TRBV27|TRBJ2-1
CASSLGDRRLYEQFF
TGTGCCAGCAGTTTGGGGGACAGGCGTCTATATGAGCAGTTCTTC
>NA|NA|TRBV28|TRBJ1-1
CASEGNTEAFF
TGTGCCAGTGAGGGGAACACTGAAGCTTTCTTT
>NA|NA|TRBV15|TRBJ2-7
CATSSQTYEQYF
TGTGCCACCAGCAGTCAAACCTACGAGCAGTACTTC
>NA|NA|TRBV6-5|TRBJ1-1
CASSYPGMNTEAFF
TGTGCCAGCAGTTATCCAGGAATGAACACTGAAGCTTTCTTT
>NA|TRBD2|TRBV6-4|TRBJ2-5
CASSPGSGGQETQYF
TGTGCCAGCTCCCCGGGGAGCGGGGGTCAAGAGACCCAGTACTTC
>few|NA|TRBV6-6|TRBJ1-1
CASSYSQGRAFF
TGTGCCAGCAGTTACTCTCAGGGTAGAGCTTTCTTT
>NA|NA|TRBV9|TRBJ2-1
CASSPETPPQQFF
TGTGCCAGCAGCCCCGAGACTCCCCCACAGCAGTTCTTC
>NA|NA|TRBV18|TRBJ1-3
CASSTEGRNLGNTIYF
TGTGCCAGCTCAACCGAGGGCAGAAACCTTGGAAACACCATATATTTT
>NA|NA|TRBV19|TRBJ2-1
CASSRTGHYNEQFF
TGTGCCAGTAGTAGAACGGGACACTACAATGAGCAGTTCTTC
>once|NA|TRBV5-1|TRBJ2-5
CASSFESETQYF
TGCGCCAGCAGCTTTGAGTCAGAGACCCAGTACTTC
>NA|NA|TRBV9|TRBJ1-3
CASSPGTTGFGNTIYF
TGTGCCAGCAGCCCCGGGACCACGGGGTTCGGAAACACCATATATTTT
>NA|TRBD2|TRBV7-6|TRBJ2-6
CASSRAGDSGANVLTF
TGTGCCAGCAGTCGAGCGGGAGACTCTGGGGCCAACGTCCTGACTTTC
>NA|TRBD1|TRBV10-1|TRBJ2-7
CASSRPGTGGHEQYF
TGCGCCAGCAGCCGGCCCGGGACAGGGGGCCACGAGCAGTACTTC
>NA|NA|TRBV6-1|TRBJ2-2
CASPRTRNTGELFF
TGTGCCAGCCCTCGGACGCGGAACACCGGGGAGCTGTTTTTT
>NA|TRBD2|TRBV6-1|TRBJ2-5
CASSTSGGPQETQYF
TGTGCCAGCAGTACTAGCGGGGGACCTCAAGAGACCCAGTACTTC
>NA|NA|TRBV18|TRBJ2-3
CASSVRVADTQYF
TGTGCCAGCTCAGTCAGGGTCGCAGATACGCAGTATTTT
>NA|NA|TRBV7-9|TRBJ2-2
CASSPRGGELFF
TGTGCCAGCAGCCCCCGTGGCGGGGAGCTGTTTTTT